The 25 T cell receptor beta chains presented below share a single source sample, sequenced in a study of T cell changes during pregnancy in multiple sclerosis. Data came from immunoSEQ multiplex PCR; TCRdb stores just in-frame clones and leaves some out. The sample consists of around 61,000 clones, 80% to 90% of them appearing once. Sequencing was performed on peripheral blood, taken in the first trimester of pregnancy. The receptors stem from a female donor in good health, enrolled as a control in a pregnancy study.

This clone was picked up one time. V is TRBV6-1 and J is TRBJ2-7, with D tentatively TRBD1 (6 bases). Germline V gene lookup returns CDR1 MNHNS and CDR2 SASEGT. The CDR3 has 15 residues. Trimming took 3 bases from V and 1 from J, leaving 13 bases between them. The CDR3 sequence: CASSEGQDRSYEQYF. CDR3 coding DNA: TGTGCCAGCAGTGAGGGACAAGACCGGTCCTACGAGCAGTACTTC.

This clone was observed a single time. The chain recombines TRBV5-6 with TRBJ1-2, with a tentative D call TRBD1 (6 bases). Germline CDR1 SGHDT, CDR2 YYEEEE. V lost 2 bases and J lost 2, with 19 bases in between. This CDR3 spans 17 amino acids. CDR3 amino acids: CASSFLTTTTGNYGYTF. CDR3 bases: TGTGCCAGCAGCTTCCTAACCACCACGACAGGAAACTATGGCTACACCTTC.

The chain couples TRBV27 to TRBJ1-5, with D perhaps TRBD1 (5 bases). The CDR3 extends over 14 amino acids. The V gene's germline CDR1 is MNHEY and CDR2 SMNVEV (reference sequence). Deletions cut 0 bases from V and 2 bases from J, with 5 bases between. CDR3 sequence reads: CASSLSGGNQPQHF. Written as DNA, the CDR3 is TGTGCCAGCAGTTTATCAGGGGGCAATCAGCCCCAGCATTTT.

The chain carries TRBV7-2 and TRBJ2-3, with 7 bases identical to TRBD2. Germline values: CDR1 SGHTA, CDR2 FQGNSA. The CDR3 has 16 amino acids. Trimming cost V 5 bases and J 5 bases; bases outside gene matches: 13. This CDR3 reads CASSHLAVTVGDTQYF. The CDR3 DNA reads TGTGCCAGCAGCCACCTAGCGGTCACAGTAGGAGATACGCAGTATTTT.

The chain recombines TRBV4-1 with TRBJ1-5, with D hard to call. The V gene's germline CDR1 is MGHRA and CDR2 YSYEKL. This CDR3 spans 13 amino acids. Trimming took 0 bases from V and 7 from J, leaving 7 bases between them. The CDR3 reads CASSQDLGQPQHF. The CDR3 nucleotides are TGCGCCAGCAGCCAAGATCTCGGGCAGCCCCAGCATTTT.

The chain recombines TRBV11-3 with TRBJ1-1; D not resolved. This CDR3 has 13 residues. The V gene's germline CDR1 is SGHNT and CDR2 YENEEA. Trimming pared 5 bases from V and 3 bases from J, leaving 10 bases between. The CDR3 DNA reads TGTGCCAGCAGCGCTTATACGGACACTGAAGCTTTCTTT. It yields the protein CASSAYTDTEAFF.

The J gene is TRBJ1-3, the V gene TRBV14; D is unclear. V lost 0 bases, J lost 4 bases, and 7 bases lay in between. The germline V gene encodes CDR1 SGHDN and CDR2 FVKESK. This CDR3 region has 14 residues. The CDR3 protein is CASSQDLGGNTIYF. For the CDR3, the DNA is TGTGCCAGCAGCCAAGATCTAGGAGGAAACACCATATATTTT. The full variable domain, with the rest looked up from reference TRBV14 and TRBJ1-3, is EAGVTQFPSHSVIEKGQTVTLRCDPISGHDNLYWYRRVMGKEIKFLLHFVKESKQDESGMPNNRFLAERTGGTYSTLKVQPAELEDSGVYFCASSQDLGGNTIYFGEGSWLTVV.

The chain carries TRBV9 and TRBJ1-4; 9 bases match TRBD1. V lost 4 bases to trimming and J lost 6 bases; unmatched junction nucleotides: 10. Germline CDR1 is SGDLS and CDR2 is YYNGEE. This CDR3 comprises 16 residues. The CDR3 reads CASSSLKGDRDEKLFF. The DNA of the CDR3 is TGTGCCAGCAGCTCCCTCAAGGGGGACAGGGATGAAAAACTGTTTTTT.

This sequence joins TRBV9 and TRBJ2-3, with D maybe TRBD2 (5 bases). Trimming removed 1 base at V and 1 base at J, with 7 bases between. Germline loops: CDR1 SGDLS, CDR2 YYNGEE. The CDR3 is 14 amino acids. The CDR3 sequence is CASSVLGGTDTQYF. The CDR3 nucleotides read TGTGCCAGCAGCGTACTCGGGGGCACAGATACGCAGTATTTT. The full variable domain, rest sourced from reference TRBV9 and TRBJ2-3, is DSGVTQTPKHLITATGQRVTLRCSPRSGDLSVYWYQQSLDQGLQFLIQYYNGEERAKGNILERFSAQQFPDLHSELNLSSLELGDSALYFCASSVLGGTDTQYFGPGTRLTVL.

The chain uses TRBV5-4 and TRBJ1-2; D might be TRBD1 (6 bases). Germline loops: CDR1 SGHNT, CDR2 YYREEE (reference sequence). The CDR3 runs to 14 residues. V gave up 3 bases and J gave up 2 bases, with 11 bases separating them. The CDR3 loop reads CASSSDTGNYGYTF. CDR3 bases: TGTGCCAGCAGCTCCGATACAGGGAACTATGGCTACACCTTC.

The CDR3 DNA reads TGTGCCAGCAGCCGACAGGGTGGCTACGAGCAGTACTTC. Translating it yields CASSRQGGYEQYF. The chain uses TRBV11-1 and TRBJ2-7; 7 nucleotides line up with TRBD1. CDR1 SGHAT and CDR2 FQDESV come from the germline V gene (reference sequence). The CDR3 runs to 13 residues. V lost 5 bases and J lost 3; bases outside the gene matches: 4.

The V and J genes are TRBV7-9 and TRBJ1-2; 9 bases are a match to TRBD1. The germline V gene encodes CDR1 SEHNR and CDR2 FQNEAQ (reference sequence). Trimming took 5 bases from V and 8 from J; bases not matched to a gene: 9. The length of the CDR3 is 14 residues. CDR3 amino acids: CASSPTGGGEGYTF. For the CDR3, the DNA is TGTGCCAGCAGCCCCACAGGGGGCGGCGAAGGCTACACCTTC.

This CDR3 is CASSPDRTGYGYTF. The DNA for the CDR3 is TGTGCCAGCAGCCCCGACCGGACAGGGTATGGCTACACCTTC. V gene TRBV5-4 combines with J gene TRBJ1-2, with 8 bases fitting TRBD1. The CDR3 is made up of 14 amino acids. CDR1 and CDR2 from the germline V gene are SGHNT and YYREEE (reference sequence). The ends lost 4 bases at V and 5 bases at J; junction bases unmatched: 7. Full variable domain (missing parts from reference TRBV5-4 and TRBJ1-2): ETGVTQSPTHLIKTRGQQVTLRCSSQSGHNTVSWYQQALGQGPQFIFQYYREEENGRGNFPPRFSGLQFPNYSSELNVNALELDDSALYLCASSPDRTGYGYTFGSGTRLTVV.

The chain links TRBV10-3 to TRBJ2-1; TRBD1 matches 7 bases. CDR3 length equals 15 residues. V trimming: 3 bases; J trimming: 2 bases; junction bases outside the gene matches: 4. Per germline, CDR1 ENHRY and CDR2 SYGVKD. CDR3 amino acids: CAISDPQGAYNEQFF. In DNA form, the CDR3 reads TGTGCCATCAGTGACCCTCAGGGGGCCTACAATGAGCAGTTCTTC.

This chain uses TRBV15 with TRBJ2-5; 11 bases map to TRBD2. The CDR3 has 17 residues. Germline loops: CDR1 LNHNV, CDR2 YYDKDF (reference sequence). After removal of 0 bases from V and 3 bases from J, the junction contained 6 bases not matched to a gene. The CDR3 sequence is CATSRDLSSGGKETQYF. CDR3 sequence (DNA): TGTGCCACCAGCAGAGATCTCTCTAGCGGGGGGAAAGAGACCCAGTACTTC.

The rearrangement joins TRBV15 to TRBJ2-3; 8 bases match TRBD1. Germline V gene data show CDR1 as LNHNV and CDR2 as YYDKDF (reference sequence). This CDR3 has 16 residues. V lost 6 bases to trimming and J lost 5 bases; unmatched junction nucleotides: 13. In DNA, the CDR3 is TGTGCCACCAGGGATTCGGGTCAGGGGGCGGGAGATACGCAGTATTTT. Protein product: CATRDSGQGAGDTQYF.

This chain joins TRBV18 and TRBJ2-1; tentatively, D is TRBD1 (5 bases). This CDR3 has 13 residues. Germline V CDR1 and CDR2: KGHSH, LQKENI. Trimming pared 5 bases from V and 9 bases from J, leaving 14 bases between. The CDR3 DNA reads TGTGCCAGCTCAGGGCAGGGTAGTATTGAGCAGTTCTTC. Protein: CASSGQGSIEQFF.

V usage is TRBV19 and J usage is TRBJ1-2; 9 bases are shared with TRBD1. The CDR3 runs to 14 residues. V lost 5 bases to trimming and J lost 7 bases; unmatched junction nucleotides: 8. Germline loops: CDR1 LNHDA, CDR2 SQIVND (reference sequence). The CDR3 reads CASSDLQGALGYTF. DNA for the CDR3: TGTGCCAGTAGTGACTTACAGGGGGCGCTTGGCTACACCTTC.

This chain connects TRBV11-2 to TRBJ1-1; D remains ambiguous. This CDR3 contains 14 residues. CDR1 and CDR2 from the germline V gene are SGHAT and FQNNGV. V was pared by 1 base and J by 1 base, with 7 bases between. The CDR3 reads CASSLAGGNTEAFF. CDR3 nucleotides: TGTGCCAGCAGCTTAGCCGGCGGGAACACTGAAGCTTTCTTT.

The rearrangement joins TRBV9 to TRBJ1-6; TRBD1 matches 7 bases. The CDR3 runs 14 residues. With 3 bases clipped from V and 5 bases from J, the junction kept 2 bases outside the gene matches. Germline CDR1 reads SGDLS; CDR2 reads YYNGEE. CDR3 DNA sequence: TGTGCCAGCAGCGCGGGACAGCATAATTCACCCCTCCACTTT. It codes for CASSAGQHNSPLHF.

The CDR3 sequence: CASSRRDRQETQYF. The CDR3 DNA reads TGTGCCAGCAGCCGCCGGGACAGGCAAGAGACCCAGTACTTC. The chain has TRBV4-2 and TRBJ2-5; 8 bases are a match to TRBD1. Germline V gene data show CDR1 as LGHNA and CDR2 as YNFKEQ. V dropped 4 bases and J dropped 2; count of bases not matched to a gene: 3. CDR3 length equals 14 residues.

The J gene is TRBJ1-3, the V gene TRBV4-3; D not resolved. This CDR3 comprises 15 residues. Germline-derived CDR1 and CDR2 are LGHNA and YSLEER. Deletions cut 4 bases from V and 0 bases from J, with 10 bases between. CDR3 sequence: CASSPGRSSGNTIYF. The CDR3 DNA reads TGCGCCAGCAGCCCGGGTAGGAGCTCTGGAAACACCATATATTTT.

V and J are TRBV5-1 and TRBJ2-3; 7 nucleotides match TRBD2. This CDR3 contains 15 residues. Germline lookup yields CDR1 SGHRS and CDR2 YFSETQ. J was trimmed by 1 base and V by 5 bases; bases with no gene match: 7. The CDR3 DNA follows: TGCGCCAGCAGACCGGACGCGGGGGGCACAGATACGCAGTATTTT. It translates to CASRPDAGGTDTQYF.

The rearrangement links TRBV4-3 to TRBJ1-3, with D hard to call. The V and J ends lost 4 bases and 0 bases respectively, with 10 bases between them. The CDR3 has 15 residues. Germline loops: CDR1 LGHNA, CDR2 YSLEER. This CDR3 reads CASSPSRSSGNTIYF. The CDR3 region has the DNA TGCGCCAGCAGCCCCTCGCGGTCCTCTGGAAACACCATATATTTT.

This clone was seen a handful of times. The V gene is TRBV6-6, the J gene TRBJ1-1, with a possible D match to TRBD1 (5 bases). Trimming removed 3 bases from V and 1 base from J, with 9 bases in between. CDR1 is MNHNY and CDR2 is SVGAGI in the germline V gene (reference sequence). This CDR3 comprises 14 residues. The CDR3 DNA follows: TGTGCCAGCAGTTATGACAGACGGAACACTGAAGCTTTCTTT. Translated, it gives CASSYDRRNTEAFF.